This TCR beta chain was profiled in a study of Ad26.COV2.S vaccination and SARS-CoV-2 variants. Background on the study: The authors gave Ad26.COV2.S intramuscularly, either once or twice 56 days apart. Findings and limits, study-wide: Reported findings describe substantial breadth in spike-specific CD8+ and CD4+ T cell responses following vaccination. People who got the vaccine had more spike-specific TCR breadth than people who got placebo.

Regarding treatment: 15 to 20 received Ad26.COV2.S at low or high dose, single or two shots; several received placebo; per-sample allocation not given. Specimens were obtained on day 63 following the first vaccine or placebo injection. Generated by immunoSEQ multiplex PCR, the TCRdb table keeps only in-frame clones and is missing some. Of some 290,000 clones listed, around 84% are singletons. CDR1 is ENHRY and CDR2 is SYGVKD in the germline V gene. Deletions cut 8 bases from V and 1 base from J, with 11 bases between. This CDR3 region has 13 residues. In its sample, this clone was seen once. Its cognate antigen is unknown.

The J gene is TRBJ1-1, the V gene TRBV10-3; D is perhaps TRBD1 (6 bases). The receptor comes from a person between 18 and 59 years old who received the Ad26.COV2.S COVID-19 vaccine or a placebo. The sample was peripheral blood, taken in a trial of Ad26.COV2.S vaccine versus placebo. CDR3: CAIGTTGNTEAFF. As DNA, the CDR3 is TGTGCCATCGGAACGACAGGGAACACTGAAGCTTTCTTT.